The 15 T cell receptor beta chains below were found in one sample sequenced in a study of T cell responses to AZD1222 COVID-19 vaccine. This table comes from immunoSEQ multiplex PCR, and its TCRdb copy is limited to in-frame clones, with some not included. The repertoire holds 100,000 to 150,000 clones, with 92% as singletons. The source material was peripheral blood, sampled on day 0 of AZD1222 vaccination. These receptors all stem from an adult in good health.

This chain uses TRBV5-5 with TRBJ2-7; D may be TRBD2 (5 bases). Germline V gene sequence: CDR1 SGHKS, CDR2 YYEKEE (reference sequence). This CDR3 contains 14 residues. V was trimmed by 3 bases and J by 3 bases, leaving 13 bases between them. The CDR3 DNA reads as TGTGCCAGCAGCTCCGCCCCAGACTACTACGAGCAGTACTTC. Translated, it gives CASSSAPDYYEQYF.

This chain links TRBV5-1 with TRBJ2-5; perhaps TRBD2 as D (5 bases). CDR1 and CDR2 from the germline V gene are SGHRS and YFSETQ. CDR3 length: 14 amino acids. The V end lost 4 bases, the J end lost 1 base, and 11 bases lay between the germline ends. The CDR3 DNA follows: TGCGCCAGCAGCACAGTGGGAGTCCAAGAGACCCAGTACTTC. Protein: CASSTVGVQETQYF.

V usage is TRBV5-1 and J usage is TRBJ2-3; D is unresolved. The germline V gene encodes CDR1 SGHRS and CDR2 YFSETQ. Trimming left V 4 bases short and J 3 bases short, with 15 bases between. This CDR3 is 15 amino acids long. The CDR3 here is CASSPDSQITDTQYF. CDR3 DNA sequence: TGCGCCAGCAGCCCCGACTCCCAGATAACAGATACGCAGTATTTT.

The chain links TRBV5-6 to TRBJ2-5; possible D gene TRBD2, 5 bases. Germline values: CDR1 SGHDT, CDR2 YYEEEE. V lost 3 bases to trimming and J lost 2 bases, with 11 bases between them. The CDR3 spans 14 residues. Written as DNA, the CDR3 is TGTGCCAGCAGCTCACGAGGGCCGCAAGAGACCCAGTACTTC. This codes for CASSSRGPQETQYF. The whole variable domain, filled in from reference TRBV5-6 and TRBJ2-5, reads DAGVTQSPTHLIKTRGQQVTLRCSPKSGHDTVSWYQQALGQGPQFIFQYYEEEERQRGNFPDRFSGHQFPNYSSELNVNALLLGDSALYLCASSSRGPQETQYFGPGTRLLVL.

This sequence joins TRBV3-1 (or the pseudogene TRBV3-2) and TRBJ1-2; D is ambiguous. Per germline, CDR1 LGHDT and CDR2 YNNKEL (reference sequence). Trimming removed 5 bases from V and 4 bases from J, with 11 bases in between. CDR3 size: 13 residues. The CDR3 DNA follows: TGTGCCAGCAGCGTAGACTTAGGCTATGGCTACACCTTC. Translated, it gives CASSVDLGYGYTF.

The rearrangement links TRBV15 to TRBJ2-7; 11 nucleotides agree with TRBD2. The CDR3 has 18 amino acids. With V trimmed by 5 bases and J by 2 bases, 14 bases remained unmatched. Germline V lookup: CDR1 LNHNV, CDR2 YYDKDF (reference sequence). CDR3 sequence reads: CATSVGLADLKVTYEQYF. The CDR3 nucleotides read TGTGCCACCAGCGTGGGACTAGCGGATCTAAAGGTCACCTACGAGCAGTACTTC.

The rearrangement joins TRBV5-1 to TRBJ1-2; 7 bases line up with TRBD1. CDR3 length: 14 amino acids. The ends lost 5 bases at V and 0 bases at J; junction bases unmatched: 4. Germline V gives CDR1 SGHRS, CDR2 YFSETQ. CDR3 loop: CASRTGTTNYGYTF. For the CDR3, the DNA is TGCGCCAGCAGGACAGGGACAACTAACTATGGCTACACCTTC.

The CDR3 DNA is TGTGCCAGTAGTATTATCTCGGGACAGGGGGCCGAGACCCAGTACTTC. The encoded protein is CASSIISGQGAETQYF. J is TRBJ2-5 and V is TRBV19; 12 bases agree with TRBD1. V lost 3 bases, J lost 5 bases, and 7 bases stayed unmatched. The CDR3 has 16 amino acids. Germline CDR1 is LNHDA and CDR2 is SQIVND (reference sequence).

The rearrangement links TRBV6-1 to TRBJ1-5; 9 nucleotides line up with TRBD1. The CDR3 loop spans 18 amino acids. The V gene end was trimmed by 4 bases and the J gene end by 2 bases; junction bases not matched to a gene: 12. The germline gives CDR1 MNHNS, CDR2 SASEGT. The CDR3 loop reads CASSVRTGEVWGNQPQHF. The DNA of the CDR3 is TGTGCCAGCAGTGTACGGACAGGGGAGGTTTGGGGCAATCAGCCCCAGCATTTT.

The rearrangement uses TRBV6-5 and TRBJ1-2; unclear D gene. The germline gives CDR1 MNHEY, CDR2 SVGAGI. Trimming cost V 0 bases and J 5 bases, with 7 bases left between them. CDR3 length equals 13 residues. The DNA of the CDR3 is TGTGCCAGCAGTTACTCGAGGCTGTATGGCTACACCTTC. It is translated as CASSYSRLYGYTF.

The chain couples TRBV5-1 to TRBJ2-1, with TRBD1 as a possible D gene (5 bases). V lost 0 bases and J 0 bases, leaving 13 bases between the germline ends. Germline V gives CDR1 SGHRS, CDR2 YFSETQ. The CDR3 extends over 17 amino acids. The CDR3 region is CASSLGPRQSSYNEQFF. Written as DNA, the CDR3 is TGCGCCAGCAGCTTGGGGCCCCGACAGAGCTCCTACAATGAGCAGTTCTTC. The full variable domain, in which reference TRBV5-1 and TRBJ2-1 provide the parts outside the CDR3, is KAGVTQTPRYLIKTRGQQVTLSCSPISGHRSVSWYQQTPGQGLQFLFEYFSETQRNKGNFPGRFSGRQFSNSRSEMNVSTLELGDSALYLCASSLGPRQSSYNEQFFGPGTRLTVL.

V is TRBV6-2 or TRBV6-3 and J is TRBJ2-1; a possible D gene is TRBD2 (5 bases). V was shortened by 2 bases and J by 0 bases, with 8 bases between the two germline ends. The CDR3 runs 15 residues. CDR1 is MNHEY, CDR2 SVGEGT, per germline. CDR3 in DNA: TGTGCCAGCAGTTACCCGGGAAGCTCCTACAATGAGCAGTTCTTC. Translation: CASSYPGSSYNEQFF.

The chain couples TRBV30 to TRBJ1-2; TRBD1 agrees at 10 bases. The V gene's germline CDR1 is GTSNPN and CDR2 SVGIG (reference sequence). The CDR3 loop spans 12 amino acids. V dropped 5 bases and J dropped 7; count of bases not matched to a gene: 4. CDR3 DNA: TGTGCCTGGGACAGGGGGCGGCTTGGCTACACCTTC. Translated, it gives CAWDRGRLGYTF.

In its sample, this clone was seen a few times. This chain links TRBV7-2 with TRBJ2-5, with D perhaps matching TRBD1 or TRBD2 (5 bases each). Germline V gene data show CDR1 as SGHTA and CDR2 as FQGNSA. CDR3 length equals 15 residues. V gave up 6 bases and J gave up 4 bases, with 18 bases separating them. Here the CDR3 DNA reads TGTGCCAGCAGTCAAGGGATAGGGGACCTAGAGACCCAGTACTTC. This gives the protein CASSQGIGDLETQYF.

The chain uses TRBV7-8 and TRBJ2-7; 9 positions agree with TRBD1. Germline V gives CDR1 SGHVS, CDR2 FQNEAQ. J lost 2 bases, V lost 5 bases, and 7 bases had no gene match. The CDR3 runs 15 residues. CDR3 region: CASSPHRDRAYEQYF. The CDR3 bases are TGTGCCAGCAGCCCCCACCGGGACAGGGCCTACGAGCAGTACTTC.